This T cell receptor beta chain was obtained from a study of blood T cell repertoires in COVID-19. Donors were grouped by their self-reported clinical history. As originally analysed: Estimation of nucleated cell counts relied on the amplification of reference gene primers. The repertoire was sequenced with immunoSEQ multiplex PCR; TCRdb's copy has only in-frame clones and lacks some. The V and J calls and clone size come from that table; D and trimming were worked out from the DNA. The sample includes 240,000 or so clones, 90% of them seen just once. This CDR3 comprises 15 residues. Germline values: CDR1 GTSNPN, CDR2 SVGIG (reference sequence). Trimming took 0 bases from V and 8 from J, leaving 14 bases between them.

This receptor was identified in a man aged 50-59 years who had been exposed to COVID-19. Sequenced: PBMCs or T cells enriched from blood (not recorded which). This chain links TRBV30 with TRBJ1-6; unclear D gene. CDR3 in amino acids: CAWSVTPSSDSPLHF. CDR3 nucleotide sequence: TGTGCCTGGAGTGTTACCCCCTCCAGTGATTCACCCCTCCACTTT.